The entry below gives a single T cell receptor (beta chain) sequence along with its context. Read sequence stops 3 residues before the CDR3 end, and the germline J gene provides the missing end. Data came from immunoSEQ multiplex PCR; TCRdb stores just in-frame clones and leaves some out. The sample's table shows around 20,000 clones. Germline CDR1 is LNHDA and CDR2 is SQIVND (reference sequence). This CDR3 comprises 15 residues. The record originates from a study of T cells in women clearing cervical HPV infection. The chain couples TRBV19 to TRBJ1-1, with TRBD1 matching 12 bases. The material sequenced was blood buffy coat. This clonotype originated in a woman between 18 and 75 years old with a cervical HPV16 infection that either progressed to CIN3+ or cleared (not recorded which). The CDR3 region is CASNPGTGGRETAFF. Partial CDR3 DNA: TGTGCCAGTAACCCCGGGACAGGGGGCAGGGAGACA.